The TCR beta chain described here comes from a study of blood T cell repertoires in COVID-19. The wider study: The study drew acute and convalescent COVID-19 samples from the United States, Italy and Spain. PBMCs, B-cell-depleted T cells, or T cells provided the cDNA or gDNA that made up the material.

Authors' data handling: Reference gene primers were amplified, and this amplification served to estimate nucleated cell counts. Repertoires were generated with immunoSEQ multiplex PCR, while TCRdb's copy carries only in-frame clones and drops some. Clone size and the V and J calls come from that table; the DNA yielded D and trimming. The repertoire holds just over 650,000 clones, with more than 80% as singletons. V lost 6 bases, J lost 4 bases, and 5 bases stayed unmatched. CDR3 length: 13 residues. The rearrangement links TRBV12-3 or TRBV12-4 to TRBJ1-1; 7 bases fit TRBD1. The specimen sequenced was peripheral blood. The sequence was obtained from a woman under 30 with acute or convalescent COVID-19. CDR3 residues: CASSGTGATEAFF. The CDR3 DNA follows: TGTGCCAGCAGCGGAACAGGGGCCACTGAAGCTTTCTTT.